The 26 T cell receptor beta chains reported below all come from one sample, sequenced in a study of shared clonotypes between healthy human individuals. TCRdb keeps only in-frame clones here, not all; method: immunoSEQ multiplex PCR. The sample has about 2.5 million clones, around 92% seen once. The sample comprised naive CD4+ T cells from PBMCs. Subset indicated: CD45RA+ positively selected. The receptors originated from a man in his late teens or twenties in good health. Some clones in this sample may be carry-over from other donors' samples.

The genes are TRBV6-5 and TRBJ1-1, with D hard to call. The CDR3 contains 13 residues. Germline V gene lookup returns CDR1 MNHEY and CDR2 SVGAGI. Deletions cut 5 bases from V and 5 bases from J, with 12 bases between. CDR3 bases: TGTGCCAGCAGTCAGCTACCGGGGACTGAAGCTTTCTTT. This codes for CASSQLPGTEAFF.

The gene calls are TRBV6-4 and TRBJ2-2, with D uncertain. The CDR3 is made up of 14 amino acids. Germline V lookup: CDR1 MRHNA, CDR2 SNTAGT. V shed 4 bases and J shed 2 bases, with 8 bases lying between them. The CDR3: CASSGVPNTGELFF. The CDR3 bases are TGTGCCAGCAGTGGGGTACCAAACACCGGGGAGCTGTTTTTT.

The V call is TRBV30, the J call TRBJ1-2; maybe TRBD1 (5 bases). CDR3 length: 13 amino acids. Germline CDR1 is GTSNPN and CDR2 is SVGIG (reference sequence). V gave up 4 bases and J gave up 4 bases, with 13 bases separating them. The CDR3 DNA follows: TGTGCCTGGATTATGAGGGGAGGCTATGGCTACACCTTC. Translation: CAWIMRGGYGYTF.

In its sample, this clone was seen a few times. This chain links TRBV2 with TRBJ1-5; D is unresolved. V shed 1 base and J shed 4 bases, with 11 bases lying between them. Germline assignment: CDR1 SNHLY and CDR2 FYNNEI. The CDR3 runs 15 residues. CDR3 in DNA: TGTGCCAGCAGTGAAGGGCAGGTTACTAATCAGCCCCAGCATTTT. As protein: CASSEGQVTNQPQHF.

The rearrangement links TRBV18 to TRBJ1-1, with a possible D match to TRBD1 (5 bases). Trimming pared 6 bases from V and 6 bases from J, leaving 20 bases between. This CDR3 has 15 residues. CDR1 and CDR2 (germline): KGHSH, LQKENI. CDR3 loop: CASSPISGVGAEAFF. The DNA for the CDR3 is TGTGCCAGCTCCCCCATTTCCGGGGTGGGGGCTGAAGCTTTCTTT.

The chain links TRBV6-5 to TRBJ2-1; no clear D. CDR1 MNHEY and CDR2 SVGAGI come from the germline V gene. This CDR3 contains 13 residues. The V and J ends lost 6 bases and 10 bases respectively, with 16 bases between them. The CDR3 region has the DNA TGTGCCAGCAGCCCTCCGTCAAGGTTAGAGCAGTTCTTC. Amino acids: CASSPPSRLEQFF.

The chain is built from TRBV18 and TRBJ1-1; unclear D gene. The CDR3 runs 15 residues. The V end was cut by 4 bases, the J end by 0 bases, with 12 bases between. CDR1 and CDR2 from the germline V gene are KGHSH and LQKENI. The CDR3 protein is CASSLGQRLNTEAFF. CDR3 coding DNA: TGTGCCAGCTCACTAGGGCAGCGGCTGAACACTGAAGCTTTCTTT.

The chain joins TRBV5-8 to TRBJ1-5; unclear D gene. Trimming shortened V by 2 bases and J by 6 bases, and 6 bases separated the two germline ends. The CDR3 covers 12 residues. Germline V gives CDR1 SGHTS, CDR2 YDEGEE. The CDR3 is CASSFYIQPQHF. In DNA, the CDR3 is TGTGCCAGCAGCTTTTATATTCAGCCCCAGCATTTT.

CDR3 bases: TGTGCCAGCAGTGAAAGGGGCAATGAGCAGTTCTTC. Its protein is CASSERGNEQFF. The chain employs TRBV6-1 and TRBJ2-1; possible D gene TRBD1, 5 bases. This CDR3 has 12 residues. Trimming took 2 bases from V and 6 from J, leaving 5 bases between them. Germline CDR1 reads MNHNS; CDR2 reads SASEGT.

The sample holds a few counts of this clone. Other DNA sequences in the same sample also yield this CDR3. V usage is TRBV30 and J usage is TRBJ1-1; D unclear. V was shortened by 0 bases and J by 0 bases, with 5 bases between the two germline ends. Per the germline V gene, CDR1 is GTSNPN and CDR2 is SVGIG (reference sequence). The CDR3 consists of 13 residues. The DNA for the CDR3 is TGTGCCTGGAGTGTACGTTTGAACACTGAAGCTTTCTTT. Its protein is CAWSVRLNTEAFF.

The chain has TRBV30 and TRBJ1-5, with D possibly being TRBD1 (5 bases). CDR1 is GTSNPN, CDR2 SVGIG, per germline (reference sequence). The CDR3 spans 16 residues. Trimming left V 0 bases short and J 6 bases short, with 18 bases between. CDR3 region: CAWSVGPPEQGQPQHF. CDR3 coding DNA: TGTGCCTGGAGTGTAGGGCCTCCCGAGCAGGGTCAGCCCCAGCATTTT.

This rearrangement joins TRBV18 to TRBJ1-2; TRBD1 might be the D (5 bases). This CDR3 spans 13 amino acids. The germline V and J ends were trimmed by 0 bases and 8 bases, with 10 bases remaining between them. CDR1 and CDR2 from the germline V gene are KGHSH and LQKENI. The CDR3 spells CASSPPGGRGYTF. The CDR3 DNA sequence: TGTGCCAGCTCACCACCGGGGGGTCGGGGCTACACCTTC.

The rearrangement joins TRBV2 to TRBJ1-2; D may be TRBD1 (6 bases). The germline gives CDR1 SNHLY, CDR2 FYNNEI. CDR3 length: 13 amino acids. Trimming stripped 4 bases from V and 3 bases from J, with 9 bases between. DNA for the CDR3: TGTGCCAGCAGTGGTACAGGGTACTATGGCTACACCTTC. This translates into CASSGTGYYGYTF.

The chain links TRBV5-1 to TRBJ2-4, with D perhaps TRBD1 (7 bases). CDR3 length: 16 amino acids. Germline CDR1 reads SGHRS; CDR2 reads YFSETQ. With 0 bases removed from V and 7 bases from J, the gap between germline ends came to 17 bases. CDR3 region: CASSLAGQARGNIQYF. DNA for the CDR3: TGCGCCAGCAGCTTGGCCGGACAGGCTCGGGGGAACATTCAGTACTTC.

CDR3 protein: CASSDGNEQFF. The CDR3 DNA sequence: TGTGCCAGCAGTGACGGTAATGAGCAGTTCTTC. V gene TRBV28 combines with J gene TRBJ2-1; D is unresolved. CDR3 length: 11 amino acids. CDR1 MDHEN and CDR2 SYDVKM come from the germline V gene. With 5 bases removed from V and 7 bases from J, the gap between germline ends came to 6 bases.

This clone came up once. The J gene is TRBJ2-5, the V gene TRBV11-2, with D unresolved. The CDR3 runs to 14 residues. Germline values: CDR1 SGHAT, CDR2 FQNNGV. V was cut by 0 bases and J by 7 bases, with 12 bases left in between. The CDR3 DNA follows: TGTGCCAGCAGCTTAGATGGACGTATGCGGACCCAGTACTTC. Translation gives CASSLDGRMRTQYF. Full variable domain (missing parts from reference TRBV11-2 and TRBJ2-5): EAGVAQSPRYKIIEKRQSVAFWCNPISGHATLYWYQQILGQGPKLLIQFQNNGVVDDSQLPKDRFSAERLKGVDSTLKIQPAKLEDSAVYLCASSLDGRMRTQYFGPGTRLLVL.

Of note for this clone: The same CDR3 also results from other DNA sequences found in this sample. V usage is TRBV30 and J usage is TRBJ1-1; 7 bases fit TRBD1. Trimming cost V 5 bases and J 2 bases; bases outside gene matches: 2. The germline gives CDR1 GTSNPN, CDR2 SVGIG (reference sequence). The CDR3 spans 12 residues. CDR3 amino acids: CAWGDRNTEAFF. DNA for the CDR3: TGTGCCTGGGGGGACAGAAACACTGAAGCTTTCTTT.

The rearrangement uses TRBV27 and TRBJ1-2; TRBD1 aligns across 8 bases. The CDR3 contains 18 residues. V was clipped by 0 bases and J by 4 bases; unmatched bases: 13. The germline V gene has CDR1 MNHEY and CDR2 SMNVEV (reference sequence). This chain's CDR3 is CASSLSTPGQGRPYGYTF. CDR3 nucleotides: TGTGCCAGCAGTTTATCCACCCCCGGACAGGGCCGACCCTATGGCTACACCTTC.

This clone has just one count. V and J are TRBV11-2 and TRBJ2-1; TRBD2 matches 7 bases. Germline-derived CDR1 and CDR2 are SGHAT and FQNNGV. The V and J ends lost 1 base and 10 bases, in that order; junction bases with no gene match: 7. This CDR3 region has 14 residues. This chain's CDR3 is CASSLVLAEGEQFF. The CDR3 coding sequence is TGTGCCAGCAGCTTAGTTCTAGCGGAGGGAGAGCAGTTCTTC. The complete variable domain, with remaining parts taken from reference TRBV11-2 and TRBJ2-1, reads EAGVAQSPRYKIIEKRQSVAFWCNPISGHATLYWYQQILGQGPKLLIQFQNNGVVDDSQLPKDRFSAERLKGVDSTLKIQPAKLEDSAVYLCASSLVLAEGEQFFGPGTRLTVL.

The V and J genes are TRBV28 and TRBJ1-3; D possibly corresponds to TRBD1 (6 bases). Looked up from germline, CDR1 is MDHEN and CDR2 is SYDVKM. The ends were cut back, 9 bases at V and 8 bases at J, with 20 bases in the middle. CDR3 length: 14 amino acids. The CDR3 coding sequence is TGTGCCAGTTGGGACGGGGGGGCCGGCTACACCATATATTTT. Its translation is CASWDGGAGYTIYF. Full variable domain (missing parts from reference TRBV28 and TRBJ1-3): DVKVTQSSRYLVKRTGEKVFLECVQDMDHENMFWYRQDPGLGLRLIYFSYDVKMKEKGDIPEGYSVSREKKERFSLILESASTNQTSMYLCASWDGGAGYTIYFGEGSWLTVV.

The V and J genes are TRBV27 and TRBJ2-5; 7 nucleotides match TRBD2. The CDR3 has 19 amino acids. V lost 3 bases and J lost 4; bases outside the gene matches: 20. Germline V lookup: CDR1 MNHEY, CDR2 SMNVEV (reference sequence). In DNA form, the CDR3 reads TGTGCCAGCAGTTTGTGGGGGAGGGGCCCTGACCTAGCCGGAGAGACCCAGTACTTC. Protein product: CASSLWGRGPDLAGETQYF.

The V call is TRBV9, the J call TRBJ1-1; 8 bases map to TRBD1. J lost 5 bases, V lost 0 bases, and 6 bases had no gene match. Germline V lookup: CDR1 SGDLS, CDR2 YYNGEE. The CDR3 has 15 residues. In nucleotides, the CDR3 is TGTGCCAGCAGCGTAGTCAGGGGGCGAAGGACTGAAGCTTTCTTT. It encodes CASSVVRGRRTEAFF. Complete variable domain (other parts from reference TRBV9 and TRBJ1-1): DSGVTQTPKHLITATGQRVTLRCSPRSGDLSVYWYQQSLDQGLQFLIQYYNGEERAKGNILERFSAQQFPDLHSELNLSSLELGDSALYFCASSVVRGRRTEAFFGQGTRLTVV.

The CDR3 sequence is CASSYVGGLGNTIYF. CDR3 DNA sequence: TGTGCCAGCAGTTACGTGGGGGGCCTAGGAAACACCATATATTTT. The gene calls are TRBV6-5 and TRBJ1-3; maybe TRBD1 (6 bases). The V gene lost 2 bases and the J gene lost 4 bases, with 12 bases spanning the gap. The CDR3 is 15 residues long. The germline V gene encodes CDR1 MNHEY and CDR2 SVGAGI.

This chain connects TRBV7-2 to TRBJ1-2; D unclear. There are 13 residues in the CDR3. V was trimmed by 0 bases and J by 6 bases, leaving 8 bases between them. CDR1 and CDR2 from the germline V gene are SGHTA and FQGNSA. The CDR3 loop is CASSLAIGHGYTF. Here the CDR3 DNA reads TGTGCCAGCAGCTTAGCGATAGGGCATGGCTACACCTTC.

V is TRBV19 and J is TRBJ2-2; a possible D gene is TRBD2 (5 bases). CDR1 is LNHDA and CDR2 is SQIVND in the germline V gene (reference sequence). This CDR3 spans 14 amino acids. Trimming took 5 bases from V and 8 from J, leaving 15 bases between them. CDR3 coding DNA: TGTGCCAGTAGTGCCCGGACTTCTGGGGGGGAGCTGTTTTTT. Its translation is CASSARTSGGELFF.

The CDR3 DNA is TGCGCCAGCAGCTTGGCGCGGACAGCAGACTACAATGAGCAGTTCTTC. It encodes CASSLARTADYNEQFF. This chain connects TRBV5-1 to TRBJ2-1, with TRBD1 as a possible D gene (6 bases). Trimming stripped 0 bases from V and 3 bases from J, with 13 bases between. The CDR3 length is 16 residues. Germline V gives CDR1 SGHRS, CDR2 YFSETQ.